These 29 T cell receptor beta chains were all obtained from the same sample, sequenced in a study of CD8 T cells in ankylosing spondylitis. TCRdb reprocessed the 5' RACE reads via MiXCR and lists one record per CDR3 protein. The sample records approximately 150,000 distinct CDR3 sequences, 17% being singletons. General study findings and limits: Ankylosing spondylitis blood seemed to carry a telltale TCR beta motif made of roughly eight highly homologous variants.

Their recognized antigens are unknown. The sequenced sample consisted of blood, either unsorted or a sorted T cell fraction (not recorded which). These receptors came from a male donor with ankylosing spondylitis.

The chain combines TRBV7-9 with TRBJ2-2; D is perhaps TRBD2 (6 bases). V was cut by 5 bases and J by 5 bases, with 12 bases left in between. Germline V gene sequence: CDR1 SEHNR, CDR2 FQNEAQ (reference sequence). The CDR3 length is 14 residues. For the CDR3, the DNA is TGTGCCAGCAGCCCAGGGACTTCGACCGGGGAGCTGTTTTTT. This translates into CASSPGTSTGELFF.

This clonotype was counted between two and nine times. This rearrangement joins TRBV25-1 to TRBJ2-1, with a possible D match to TRBD2 (5 bases). Germline V lookup: CDR1 MGHDK, CDR2 SYGVNS. CDR3 size: 15 residues. Trimming stripped 6 bases from V and 7 bases from J, with 19 bases between. The CDR3 DNA follows: TGTGCCAGCAGGCTGGTCGGGGTCGGGGTGAATGAGCAGTTCTTC. Its protein product is CASRLVGVGVNEQFF.

The chain carries TRBV20-1 and TRBJ2-1; D possibly corresponds to TRBD2 (6 bases). In germline, CDR1 is DFQATT, CDR2 SNEGSKA (reference sequence). V was cut by 4 bases and J by 4 bases, with 20 bases left in between. This CDR3 is 16 amino acids long. The CDR3 protein is CSANRVLTGAYNEQFF. The CDR3 region has the DNA TGCAGTGCTAACCGTGTATTGACGGGAGCGTACAATGAGCAGTTCTTC.

This sequence joins TRBV19 and TRBJ2-7; 8 nucleotides align to TRBD1. The CDR3 is 15 amino acids. Losses at the gene ends were 5 bases for V and 1 base for J; bases not matched to a gene: 7. The germline gives CDR1 LNHDA, CDR2 SQIVND (reference sequence). The CDR3 bases are TGTGCCAGTAGTTTCGGACAGGGCCCTTCCTACGAGCAGTACTTC. The encoded protein is CASSFGQGPSYEQYF.

The V and J genes are TRBV5-5 and TRBJ1-5; D possibly corresponds to TRBD1 (6 bases). The CDR3 is 14 amino acids. In germline, CDR1 is SGHKS, CDR2 YYEKEE (reference sequence). V gave up 2 bases and J gave up 4 bases, with 10 bases separating them. DNA for the CDR3: TGTGCCAGCAGCTTCGGAAGGGGGAATCAGCCCCAGCATTTT. It codes for CASSFGRGNQPQHF.

By share, this clonotype ranks as medium-sized. V gene TRBV4-1 combines with J gene TRBJ2-7; the D gene is possibly TRBD1 (6 bases). CDR3 length equals 13 residues. Germline assignment: CDR1 MGHRA and CDR2 YSYEKL. V lost 1 base and J lost 7, with 11 bases in between. The CDR3 spells CASSQVRGGEQYF. The CDR3 DNA reads as TGCGCCAGCAGCCAAGTCAGGGGTGGGGAGCAGTACTTC.

This sequence joins TRBV29-1 and TRBJ2-7; TRBD2 aligns across 8 bases. Germline-derived CDR1 and CDR2 are SQVTM and ANQGSEA. The CDR3 is 16 residues long. The trim removed 0 bases at V and 6 bases at J, leaving 13 bases unmatched. The CDR3 DNA reads TGCAGCGTTGAAGATTGGACCGGGACTAGTCACCCCGAGCAGTACTTC. Protein sequence: CSVEDWTGTSHPEQYF.

This clonotype has a handful of counts. The rearrangement links TRBV9 to TRBJ1-2; TRBD1 matches 9 bases. The CDR3 is made up of 15 amino acids. The ends lost 4 bases at V and 4 bases at J; junction bases unmatched: 8. Germline V lookup: CDR1 SGDLS, CDR2 YYNGEE. CDR3 sequence reads: CASSSSGTGSYGYTF. CDR3 coding DNA: TGTGCCAGCAGCTCTTCCGGGACAGGGAGCTATGGCTACACCTTC.

This clonotype has a handful of counts. The rearrangement links TRBV29-1 to TRBJ1-2, with D perhaps matching TRBD1 (5 bases). The germline V gene encodes CDR1 SQVTM and CDR2 ANQGSEA. The CDR3 length is 13 residues. Trimming left V 2 bases short and J 6 bases short, with 13 bases between. As DNA, the CDR3 is TGCAGCGTTGAAATCGGGGCCCGGAATGGCTACACCTTC. Translated, it gives CSVEIGARNGYTF.

This clonotype has at least ten counts. V and J are TRBV20-1 and TRBJ1-1; D not resolved. Germline CDR1 is DFQATT and CDR2 is SNEGSKA (reference sequence). CDR3 length equals 13 residues. Between the trimmed V and J ends, which lost 1 base and 1 base, there was a span of 7 bases. CDR3 bases: TGCAGTGCTAGAGGTCCCTGGAACACTGAAGCTTTCTTT. Its translation: CSARGPWNTEAFF.

The V and J genes are TRBV27 and TRBJ2-7; a possible D gene is TRBD1 (6 bases). The length of the CDR3 is 14 residues. V lost 6 bases and J lost 2, with 14 bases in between. In germline, CDR1 is MNHEY, CDR2 SMNVEV (reference sequence). CDR3 loop: CASSHGTNTYEQYF. CDR3 sequence (DNA): TGTGCCAGCAGCCATGGGACAAACACCTACGAGCAGTACTTC.

This clonotype came up many times. The rearrangement uses TRBV29-1 and TRBJ2-7, with 8 nucleotides matching TRBD1. Trimming cost V 2 bases and J 4 bases; bases outside gene matches: 4. CDR1 and CDR2 (germline): SQVTM, ANQGSEA. The CDR3 extends over 13 amino acids. CDR3: CSVETGQGYEQYF. CDR3 coding DNA: TGCAGCGTTGAAACCGGACAGGGATACGAGCAGTACTTC.

This chain joins TRBV7-8 and TRBJ2-3; unclear D gene. V was shortened by 2 bases and J by 4 bases, with 10 bases between the two germline ends. The CDR3 spans 14 residues. Looked up from germline, CDR1 is SGHVS and CDR2 is FQNEAQ. The chain's CDR3 is CASSLTPWPDTQYF. The CDR3, as DNA: TGTGCCAGCAGCTTAACCCCCTGGCCAGATACGCAGTATTTT.

The chain recombines TRBV6-4 with TRBJ1-2; D is ambiguous. CDR1 and CDR2 from the germline V gene are MRHNA and SNTAGT. CDR3 length: 15 residues. Trimming stripped 9 bases from V and 3 bases from J, with 20 bases between. Here the CDR3 DNA reads TGTGCCAGAAAGGATGCGACACCTCCTGACTATGGCTACACCTTC. Translating gives CARKDATPPDYGYTF.

This clonotype was found a few times. This chain links TRBV29-1 with TRBJ1-2, with D unresolved. V was pared by 3 bases and J by 3 bases, with 8 bases between. There are 12 residues in the CDR3. CDR1 and CDR2 from the germline V gene are SQVTM and ANQGSEA. The CDR3 is CSVDSGHYGYTF. Here the CDR3 DNA reads TGCAGCGTTGACTCCGGGCACTATGGCTACACCTTC. Variable domain in full (rest from reference TRBV29-1 and TRBJ1-2): SAVISQKPSRDICQRGTSLTIQCQVDSQVTMMFWYRQQPGQSLTLIATANQGSEATYESGFVIDKFPISRPNLTFSTLTVSNMSPEDSSIYLCSVDSGHYGYTFGSGTRLTVV.

This clonotype was counted many times. The CDR3, as DNA: TGTGCCAGCAGTGTGGGACTTTACAATGAGCAGTTCTTC. Amino acids: CASSVGLYNEQFF. The chain links TRBV12-3 or TRBV12-4 to TRBJ2-1; possible D gene TRBD2, 6 bases. CDR3 length equals 13 residues. V was shortened by 5 bases and J by 4 bases, with 9 bases between the two germline ends.

The rearrangement links TRBV7-9 to TRBJ2-3; the D is unclear. Trimming stripped 0 bases from V and 5 bases from J, with 9 bases between. The CDR3 is 14 residues long. Germline V gene lookup returns CDR1 SEHNR and CDR2 FQNEAQ (reference sequence). For the CDR3, the DNA is TGTGCCAGCAGCTTAGCGCTAGACCAAGATACGCAGTATTTT. Translated: CASSLALDQDTQYF.

The chain recombines TRBV7-9 with TRBJ2-1, with TRBD2 matching over 11 bases. The CDR3 is 15 residues long. Germline assignment: CDR1 SEHNR and CDR2 FQNEAQ (reference sequence). The V gene end was trimmed by 1 base and the J gene end by 7 bases; junction bases not matched to a gene: 3. CDR3 nucleotide sequence: TGTGCCAGCAGCTTAGTTAGCGGGAGGGATAATGAGCAGTTCTTC. Amino acids: CASSLVSGRDNEQFF.

This sequence joins TRBV15 and TRBJ2-5; TRBD2 matches at 11 bases. The V segment lost 0 bases and the J segment 3 bases; nucleotides outside the gene matches: 6. Germline V CDR1 and CDR2: LNHNV, YYDKDF (reference sequence). The CDR3 spans 17 residues. Here the CDR3 reads CATSRDAPGLAEETQYF. The CDR3 DNA is TGTGCCACCAGCAGAGATGCCCCGGGACTAGCGGAAGAGACCCAGTACTTC.

This clonotype showed up just a few times. The chain combines TRBV10-3 with TRBJ2-3, with 11 bases matching TRBD2. The CDR3 spans 16 residues. CDR1 and CDR2 (germline): ENHRY, SYGVKD. J gave up 3 bases and V 0 bases, and 2 bases lay outside the gene matches. CDR3 in amino acids: CAISESTSGMTDTQYF. As DNA, the CDR3 is TGTGCCATCAGTGAGTCGACTAGCGGGATGACAGATACGCAGTATTTT.

The genes are TRBV20-1 and TRBJ2-7, with a tentative D call TRBD2 (5 bases). From germline, CDR1 is DFQATT and CDR2 SNEGSKA (reference sequence). The CDR3 runs to 13 residues. Trimming took 0 bases from V and 5 from J, leaving 11 bases between them. This CDR3 is CSAREVRADEQYF. CDR3 nucleotides: TGCAGTGCTAGAGAGGTGCGGGCGGACGAGCAGTACTTC.

This clonotype was observed at least ten times. The V and J genes are TRBV5-1 and TRBJ1-2; 9 bases fit TRBD1. V lost 2 bases, J lost 3 bases, and 11 bases stayed unmatched. Germline CDR1 and CDR2: SGHRS and YFSETQ. The CDR3 length is 17 residues. The CDR3 is CASSLRTGDRFDYGYTF. In nucleotides, the CDR3 is TGCGCCAGCAGCTTAAGGACAGGGGATCGCTTTGACTATGGCTACACCTTC.

In its sample, this clonotype was seen a few times. This chain uses TRBV6-6 with TRBJ2-2, with 8 bases matching TRBD1. The CDR3 is made up of 13 amino acids. V lost 5 bases and J lost 9; bases outside the gene matches: 5. Germline-derived CDR1 and CDR2 are MNHNY and SVGAGI (reference sequence). CDR3 nucleotides: TGTGCCAGCAGTCATCAGGGGGCCCGGGAGCTGTTTTTT. Translation gives CASSHQGARELFF.

In this sample, this clonotype turned up many times. The CDR3 sequence is CASSQNTGELFF. The CDR3 DNA reads TGCGCCAGCAGCCAAAACACCGGGGAGCTGTTTTTT. V usage is TRBV4-1 and J usage is TRBJ2-2; D uncertain. Germline V gives CDR1 MGHRA, CDR2 YSYEKL. This CDR3 spans 12 amino acids. Trimming left V 2 bases short and J 2 bases short, with 0 bases between.

The chain is built from TRBV6-2 or TRBV6-3 and TRBJ2-7; D is ambiguous. This CDR3 has 13 amino acids. The germline V and J ends were trimmed by 10 bases and 0 bases, with 13 bases remaining between them. CDR1 and CDR2 from the germline V gene are MNHEY and SVGEGT. In DNA form, the CDR3 reads TGTGCCACCAACATCATCCCCTCCTACGAGCAGTACTTC. Protein sequence: CATNIIPSYEQYF.

This clonotype was found a few times. The chain combines TRBV28 with TRBJ1-2; D is perhaps TRBD1 (5 bases). The V end was cut by 5 bases, the J end by 3 bases, with 13 bases between. CDR3 length: 14 amino acids. CDR1 and CDR2 from the germline V gene are MDHEN and SYDVKM. The CDR3: CASSPPTEYYGYTF. CDR3 coding DNA: TGTGCCAGCAGTCCTCCGACAGAATACTATGGCTACACCTTC.

The chain has TRBV12-3 or TRBV12-4 and TRBJ2-3; 12 nucleotides line up with TRBD2. The V segment lost 2 bases and the J segment 0 bases; nucleotides outside the gene matches: 15. The CDR3 extends over 21 amino acids. The CDR3 here is CASSLWRWGLAGKASTDTQYF. The CDR3 DNA sequence: TGTGCCAGCAGTTTATGGCGGTGGGGACTAGCGGGCAAAGCTAGCACAGATACGCAGTATTTT.

The genes are TRBV7-9 and TRBJ2-1, with 8 bases aligning to TRBD1. CDR1 is SEHNR and CDR2 is FQNEAQ in the germline V gene (reference sequence). The J segment lost 3 bases and the V segment lost 4 bases, leaving 8 bases of the junction unmatched. This CDR3 has 16 residues. In nucleotides, the CDR3 is TGTGCCAGCAGCTACCCCGACAGGGGAAACTACAATGAGCAGTTCTTC. Protein: CASSYPDRGNYNEQFF.

This clonotype appeared a few times. The chain carries TRBV27 and TRBJ2-3; possible D gene TRBD2, 6 bases. From germline, CDR1 is MNHEY and CDR2 SMNVEV (reference sequence). The V and J ends lost 5 bases and 4 bases respectively, with 16 bases between them. The CDR3 sequence is 15 residues long. The CDR3 is CASSNTGAGPDTQYF. CDR3 sequence (DNA): TGTGCCAGCAGTAACACGGGAGCGGGTCCAGATACGCAGTATTTT.